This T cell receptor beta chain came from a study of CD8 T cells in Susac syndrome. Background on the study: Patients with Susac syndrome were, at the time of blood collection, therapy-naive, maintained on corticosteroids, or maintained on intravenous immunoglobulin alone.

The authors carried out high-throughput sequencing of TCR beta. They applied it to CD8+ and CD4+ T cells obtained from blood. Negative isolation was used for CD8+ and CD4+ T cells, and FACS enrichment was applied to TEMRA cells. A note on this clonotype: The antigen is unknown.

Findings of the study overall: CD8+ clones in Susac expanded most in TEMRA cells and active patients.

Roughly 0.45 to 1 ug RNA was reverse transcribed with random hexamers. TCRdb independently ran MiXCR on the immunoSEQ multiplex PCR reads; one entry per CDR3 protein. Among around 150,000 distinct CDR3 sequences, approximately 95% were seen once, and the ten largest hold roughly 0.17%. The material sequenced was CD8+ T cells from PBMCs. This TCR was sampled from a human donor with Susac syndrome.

CDR3 protein: CATSDPSRTEAFF. The CDR3 coding sequence is TGTGCCACCAGTGACCCCTCTCGAACTGAAGCTTTCTTT. This chain uses TRBV24-1 with TRBJ1-1; the D is unclear. The germline gives CDR1 KGHDR, CDR2 SFDVKD. The CDR3 runs 13 residues. V lost 4 bases to trimming and J lost 5 bases, with 10 bases between them.